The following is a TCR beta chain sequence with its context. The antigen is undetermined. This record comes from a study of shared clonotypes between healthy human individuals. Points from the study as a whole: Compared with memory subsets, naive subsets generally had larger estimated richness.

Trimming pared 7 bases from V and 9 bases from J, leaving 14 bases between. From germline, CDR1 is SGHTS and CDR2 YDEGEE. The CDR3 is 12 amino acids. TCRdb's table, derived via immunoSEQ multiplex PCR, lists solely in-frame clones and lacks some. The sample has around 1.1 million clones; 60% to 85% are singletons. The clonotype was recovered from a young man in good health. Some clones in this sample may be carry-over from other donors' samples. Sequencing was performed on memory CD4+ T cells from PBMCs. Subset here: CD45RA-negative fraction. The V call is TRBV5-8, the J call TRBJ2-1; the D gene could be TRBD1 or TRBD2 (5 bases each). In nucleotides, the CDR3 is TGTGCCAGCGGGACCCAATCTCTTGAGCAGTTCTTC. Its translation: CASGTQSLEQFF.